This T cell receptor (beta chain) appears in the sequencing data of a study of blood T cells in healthy people across ages. In regard to this clonotype: Its specificity is not known.

With a J-beta primer mix and a sample-barcoded 5' primer, a second PCR ran about 7 to 12 cycles. TCRdb re-analysed the 5' RACE reads in MiXCR, keeping a single row per CDR3 protein. The sample records roughly 500,000 distinct CDR3 sequences, 24% being singletons. Study results and limitations: Relative to aged donors, long-lived donors carried more naive CD4+ cells and displayed higher diversity.

Trimming shortened V by 1 base and J by 4 bases, and 17 bases separated the two germline ends. This CDR3 contains 16 residues. Germline values: CDR1 MGHRA, CDR2 YSYEKL. The same sample was also studied in work on T cells of mothers and their children. As reported in that work: Slightly higher overlap, not significant, was seen in related mother-child pairs than in unrelated pairs.

The chain combines TRBV4-1 with TRBJ2-7, with D perhaps TRBD1 or TRBD2 (6 bases each). This receptor was obtained from a boy younger than 18 in good health. What was sequenced was blood. This CDR3 is CASSQAPGAVGYEQYF. The CDR3 DNA sequence: TGCGCCAGCAGCCAAGCACCGGGGGCGGTGGGGTACGAGCAGTACTTC.